A selection of T cell receptor beta chains follows, all from one sample in a study of cytomegalovirus exposure and HLA in healthy donors. Sequenced by immunoSEQ multiplex PCR; TCRdb stores in-frame clones only, minus some. The repertoire holds about 190,000 clones, with about 82% as singletons. Sequenced material: PBMCs. These receptors were taken from a woman aged 18-35 years in good health and CMV-seronegative. Each CDR3 is given with its conserved first and last residue. The D gene is left open where the match is weak. The size entry is marked missing in some rows and otherwise reads once, few, many or a size class.

size: once
D: TRBD2
V: TRBV6-1
J: TRBJ2-7
DNA: TGTGCCAGCGGGGAGGGAGACTCCTACGAGCAGTACTTC
CDR3: CASGEGDSYEQYF

size: once
D: NA
V: TRBV2
J: TRBJ2-2
DNA: TGTGCCAGCAAGGGGGATATAGTGGCTACCGGGGAGCTGTTTTTT
CDR3: CASKGDIVATGELFF

size: NA
D: TRBD1
V: TRBV25-1
J: TRBJ1-2
DNA: TGTGCCAGCAGTGACCCCGGACAGGGGGCATATTATGGCTACACCTTC
CDR3: CASSDPGQGAYYGYTF

size: few
D: NA
V: TRBV6-5
J: TRBJ2-5
DNA: TGTGCCAGCAGTTACGGAGGGACGGAAGAGACCCAGTACTTC
CDR3: CASSYGGTEETQYF

size: once
D: NA
V: TRBV7-6
J: TRBJ2-5
DNA: TGTGCCAGCAGCTCACCAGGGACCCAGTACTTC
CDR3: CASSSPGTQYF

size: NA
D: TRBD2
V: TRBV7-2
J: TRBJ2-7
DNA: TGTGCCAGCAGCTCGGTGCCCAGCGGGGGGGCCGTCTACGAGCAGTACTTC
CDR3: CASSSVPSGGAVYEQYF

size: once
D: NA
V: TRBV11-1
J: TRBJ2-7
DNA: NA
CDR3: CASSFGSGGEQYF

size: NA
D: NA
V: TRBV7-3
J: TRBJ2-7
DNA: TGTGCCAGCAGCTTAGACGGGACCTACGAGCAGTACTTC
CDR3: CASSLDGTYEQYF

size: NA
D: TRBD1
V: TRBV10-2
J: TRBJ1-4
DNA: TGCGCCAGCAGTGGACAGGGGCCGAATGAAAAACTGTTTTTT
CDR3: CASSGQGPNEKLFF

size: NA
D: TRBD1
V: TRBV6-1
J: TRBJ2-7
DNA: TGTGCCAGTACAGACAGGGGTTTCTCCTACGAGCAGTACTTC
CDR3: CASTDRGFSYEQYF

size: NA
D: NA
V: TRBV27
J: TRBJ2-7
DNA: TGTGCCAGCAACTCTGGACTTAGTCAAGGCGAGCAGTACTTC
CDR3: CASNSGLSQGEQYF

size: NA
D: NA
V: TRBV27
J: TRBJ2-7
DNA: TGTGCCAGCAGTGTCGTGGCAGGCTCATCCTACGAGCAGTACTTC
CDR3: CASSVVAGSSYEQYF

size: NA
D: TRBD1
V: TRBV9
J: TRBJ2-2
DNA: TGTGCCAGCAGCGTAGGGACAGGGGCGCCCGGGGAGCTGTTTTTT
CDR3: CASSVGTGAPGELFF

size: few
D: NA
V: TRBV19
J: TRBJ1-2
DNA: TGTGCCAGTTCCCCAGACAGCAACTATGGCTACACCTTC
CDR3: CASSPDSNYGYTF

size: NA
D: NA
V: TRBV5-1
J: TRBJ1-1
DNA: TGCGCCAGCAGCTTGGCTCCACCCGGGGGGACTGAAGCTTTCTTT
CDR3: CASSLAPPGGTEAFF

size: NA
D: NA
V: TRBV6-5
J: TRBJ2-1
DNA: TGTGCCAGCAGTTCCCAGCGGAGCCACTCCTACAATGAGCAGTTCTTC
CDR3: CASSSQRSHSYNEQFF

size: NA
D: NA
V: TRBV28
J: TRBJ1-1
DNA: TGTGCCAGCAGCTGGAACACTGAAGCTTTCTTT
CDR3: CASSWNTEAFF

size: few
D: NA
V: TRBV4-2
J: TRBJ1-2
DNA: TGTGCCAGCAGCCAAGATTTTGACAGCCTCTATGGCTACACCTTC
CDR3: CASSQDFDSLYGYTF

size: NA
D: NA
V: TRBV15
J: TRBJ1-2
DNA: TGTGCCACCAGCAGAGGATCGGGGTCGGGCGGCTACACCTTC
CDR3: CATSRGSGSGGYTF

size: once
D: NA
V: TRBV5-1
J: TRBJ1-1
DNA: TGCGCCAGCAGCTTGGGTCAGGGTTCGAACACTGAAGCTTTCTTT
CDR3: CASSLGQGSNTEAFF

size: NA
D: NA
V: TRBV28
J: TRBJ1-2
DNA: TGTGCCAGCAGTTTACGCTATGGCTACACCTTC
CDR3: CASSLRYGYTF

size: NA
D: NA
V: TRBV5-1
J: TRBJ2-7
DNA: TGCGCCAGCAGCTTTAGGGCGGCGGGCCCACCCTACGAGCAGTACTTC
CDR3: CASSFRAAGPPYEQYF

size: once
D: NA
V: TRBV18
J: TRBJ2-7
DNA: TGTGCCAGCTCACCAGATACACCATCACAGGGGATACCGGGGGTCGAGCAGTACTTC
CDR3: CASSPDTPSQGIPGVEQYF

size: NA
D: NA
V: TRBV30
J: TRBJ1-1
DNA: TGTGCCTGGAGTAACTCGGGGGTTGGGGACACTGAAGCTTTCTTT
CDR3: CAWSNSGVGDTEAFF

size: NA
D: TRBD1
V: TRBV5-8
J: TRBJ2-2
DNA: TGTGCCAGCAGCAGGGTAGGGACAGGGCGATCCGGGGAGCTGTTTTTT
CDR3: CASSRVGTGRSGELFF